This T cell receptor beta chain appears in the sequencing data of a study of blood T cell repertoires in COVID-19 (dated by TCRdb to about 2020). Background on the whole study: Collaborator samples came from the United States, Italy and Spain and covered acute and convalescent phases of COVID-19. Nearly every sample came with metadata listing a de-identified subject ID, COVID-19 status, age in years and sex. The dataset comprised deeply sampled blood TCRbeta repertoires from subjects exposed to, actively infected with, or recovered from COVID-19. The repertoires were released in a freely available public database meant as a resource for research on the immune response to SARS-CoV-2. Where available, HLA class I and class II types were taken from metadata supplied by the sample provider and were not determined by assay-based typing. Samples came from the ongoing ImmuneRACE study (first 160 participants) plus 1,254 subjects from 6 global collaborators. The prospective study material was composed of cDNA or gDNA derived from T cells, B-cell-depleted T cells, or PBMCs.

Each collaborating institution followed its own protocols to collect whole blood in K2EDTA tubes. For TCRbeta analysis, collaborator samples were shipped as frozen whole blood, as isolated PBMCs, or as DNA extracted from either sample type. TCRbeta CDR3 regions were amplified from genomic DNA by means of the immunoSEQ Assay, a bias-controlled multiplex PCR. In the source study's methods: The number of nucleated cells in each sample was estimated by amplification of reference gene primers within the assay. Sequence reads were collapsed and filtered to measure the absolute abundance of every unique TCRbeta CDR3 rearrangement. For each sample, productive Simpson clonality was calculated as the square root of Simpson's diversity index across productive rearrangements. TCRdb re-hosts the immuneACCESS table, in-frame sequences only. Its copies lack some clones; in the studies checked, an unresolved V gene accounts for under half of them, and the cause for the rest is not known. That table gives V, J and clone size, and the DNA gave D and trimming. In this sample the table shows fewer than 120,000 clones, just over 75% of which occur a single time. Roughly 3.8% of the sample is in the top ten clones.

V is pruned by 5 bases and J by 4 bases, leaving 5 bases of the junction without a gene match. Taken from cysteine to phenylalanine, the CDR3 has 15 residues. Just the 45-base CDR3 DNA is kept, in frame starting at base 1. Via the germline V gene (reference sequence), CDR1 is SEHNR and CDR2 FQNEAQ. On the study overall, not on this receptor specifically: How much clinical and demographic metadata was included differed by source and by participant, and the metadata was provided uncurated.

A word on this clone: Its antigen is currently not known. Qualities for individual bases were not recorded, and no much larger clone is one base off.

The receptor's source is a woman at least 80 years old with acute or convalescent COVID-19. Material for sequencing was peripheral blood. Recombination connected TRBV7-9 to TRBJ2-3; TRBD2 aligns with 11 central bases. The nucleotide sequence reads TGTGCCAGCAGCGCACTAGCGGGGGTGGCAGATACGCAGTATTTT. Its amino acids are CASSALAGVADTQYF.